One sample yielded the 26 T cell receptor beta chains listed below, sequenced in a study of response to subunit inactivated influenza vaccine. Using its own MiXCR run on the RT-PCR reads, TCRdb lists one record per CDR3 protein. The repertoire includes about 700,000 distinct CDR3 sequences, over 11% of them detected once, and 6.5% to 8.5% sits in the top ten. Sequencing used PBMCs from blood, obtained 14 days before vaccination. The receptors stem from a man aged 45-65 years who received an inactivated influenza vaccine.

The chain combines TRBV5-1 with TRBJ1-2, with 12 positions matching TRBD1. The CDR3 is 18 amino acids. Germline trimming cut 3 bases from V and 5 bases from J; bases unmatched to any gene: 14. Germline values: CDR1 SGHRS, CDR2 YFSETQ. The CDR3 loop is CASSSQTAGTGGRYGYTF. The CDR3, as DNA: TGCGCCAGCAGCTCCCAAACCGCCGGGACAGGGGGCAGGTATGGCTACACCTTC.

This clonotype has a count of ten or more. This chain uses TRBV5-1 with TRBJ2-1; 10 nucleotides agree with TRBD2. This CDR3 has 15 residues. V shed 4 bases and J 6 bases; nucleotides not matched to a gene: 7. Germline loops: CDR1 SGHRS, CDR2 YFSETQ. The CDR3 coding sequence is TGCGCCAGCAGCCTCCAGAGCGGGAGGGGCAATGAGCAGTTCTTC. This gives the protein CASSLQSGRGNEQFF.

The chain is built from TRBV5-1 and TRBJ2-2, with D hard to call. The length of the CDR3 is 11 residues. Trimming cost V 5 bases and J 7 bases, with 6 bases left between them. Looked up from germline, CDR1 is SGHRS and CDR2 is YFSETQ. CDR3: CASSSNGELFF. CDR3 in DNA: TGCGCCAGCAGTTCTAACGGGGAGCTGTTTTTT.

This clonotype was found many times. V and J are TRBV7-3 and TRBJ2-3; 8 positions match TRBD2. The germline V gene has CDR1 SGHTA and CDR2 FQGTGA. The ends lost 5 bases at V and 1 base at J; junction bases unmatched: 5. The CDR3 is made up of 15 amino acids. In DNA, the CDR3 is TGTGCCAGCAGCCTCAGCGGGGGCCGCACAGATACGCAGTATTTT. Amino acid sequence: CASSLSGGRTDTQYF.

The chain has TRBV20-1 and TRBJ2-7; 8 nucleotides match TRBD2. The CDR3 has 13 residues. V lost 3 bases, J lost 2 bases, and 3 bases stayed unmatched. Germline values: CDR1 DFQATT, CDR2 SNEGSKA (reference sequence). This CDR3 is CSASLLAAYEQYF. As DNA, the CDR3 is TGCAGTGCTAGTTTACTAGCGGCCTACGAGCAGTACTTC.

This chain links TRBV5-1 with TRBJ2-5; TRBD1 aligns across 9 bases. The germline V gene encodes CDR1 SGHRS and CDR2 YFSETQ. V shed 6 bases and J 3 bases; nucleotides not matched to a gene: 6. There are 14 residues in the CDR3. The CDR3 region is CASTAGTGKETQYF. Written as DNA, the CDR3 is TGCGCCAGCACCGCCGGGACAGGGAAAGAGACCCAGTACTTC.

This clonotype was seen at least ten times. This chain links TRBV19 with TRBJ1-5, with D hard to call. The CDR3 consists of 14 residues. Trimming stripped 5 bases from V and 0 bases from J, with 8 bases between. Germline values: CDR1 LNHDA, CDR2 SQIVND (reference sequence). CDR3 sequence reads: CASSLLNSNQPQHF. In DNA form, the CDR3 reads TGTGCCAGTAGTCTTCTGAATAGCAATCAGCCCCAGCATTTT.

This clonotype was observed at least ten times. The chain combines TRBV7-2 with TRBJ1-2; 7 positions agree with TRBD1. The trim removed 5 bases at V and 2 bases at J, leaving 5 bases unmatched. This CDR3 has 14 amino acids. Germline loops: CDR1 SGHTA, CDR2 FQGNSA. The CDR3 loop reads CASSPNRGNYGYTF. In DNA form, the CDR3 reads TGTGCCAGCAGCCCAAACAGGGGAAACTATGGCTACACCTTC.

The rearrangement links TRBV29-1 to TRBJ1-3, with no clear D. From germline, CDR1 is SQVTM and CDR2 ANQGSEA. Deletions cut 4 bases from V and 0 bases from J, with 4 bases between. The CDR3 runs 12 residues. In nucleotides, the CDR3 is TGCAGCGTTGGGGCCTCTGGAAACACCATATATTTT. Translating gives CSVGASGNTIYF.

In its sample, this clonotype was seen a few times. The gene calls are TRBV5-1 and TRBJ2-2, with a tentative D call TRBD2 (5 bases). The CDR3 consists of 15 residues. Trimming removed 0 bases at V and 2 bases at J, with 8 bases between. Germline CDR1 and CDR2: SGHRS and YFSETQ. DNA for the CDR3: TGCGCCAGCAGCTTGGAGCGGATAAACACCGGGGAGCTGTTTTTT. It specifies CASSLERINTGELFF.

This clonotype was seen a handful of times. J is TRBJ2-3 and V is TRBV28; D perhaps matches TRBD2 (5 bases). V was clipped by 4 bases and J by 2 bases, with 13 bases between them. The CDR3 runs to 15 residues. Germline CDR1 is MDHEN and CDR2 is SYDVKM. CDR3 coding DNA: TGTGCCAGCAGTTCCCTCGGCCGGGACACAGATACGCAGTATTTT. It encodes CASSSLGRDTDTQYF.

This chain uses TRBV7-3 with TRBJ2-3; D is uncertain. Trimming removed 2 bases from V and 2 bases from J, with 8 bases in between. Germline CDR1 and CDR2: SGHTA and FQGTGA. This CDR3 region has 14 residues. This CDR3 is CASSLLSSTDTQYF. CDR3 sequence (DNA): TGTGCCAGCAGCTTATTATCTTCCACAGATACGCAGTATTTT.

This clonotype was picked up many times. The gene calls are TRBV6-5 and TRBJ1-1, with D uncertain. V shed 2 bases and J shed 2 bases, with 9 bases lying between them. This CDR3 region has 14 residues. Germline loops: CDR1 MNHEY, CDR2 SVGAGI. This CDR3 reads CASSYEAANTEAFF. DNA for the CDR3: TGTGCCAGCAGTTACGAGGCAGCTAACACTGAAGCTTTCTTT.

This clonotype was seen a single time. The V call is TRBV24-1, the J call TRBJ2-5, with D possibly TRBD1 on 5 matching bases. Germline V CDR1 and CDR2: KGHDR, SFDVKD. CDR3 size: 12 residues. V gave up 8 bases and J gave up 1 base, with 7 bases separating them. The CDR3 DNA is TGTGCCACCAAAGACAGCCAAGAGACCCAGTACTTC. Encoded protein: CATKDSQETQYF.

The J gene is TRBJ2-5, the V gene TRBV20-1; D possibly uses TRBD1 or TRBD2 (6 bases each). Trimming cost V 6 bases and J 2 bases, with 16 bases left between them. The CDR3 contains 14 residues. Germline CDR1 DFQATT, CDR2 SNEGSKA (reference sequence). The CDR3, as DNA: TGCAGTGCCGAGGTCCGGGGGCAACAAGAGACCCAGTACTTC. It translates to CSAEVRGQQETQYF.

This clonotype has ten or more counts. The rearrangement joins TRBV12-3 or TRBV12-4 to TRBJ2-1; 9 bases align to TRBD2. V dropped 5 bases and J dropped 8; count of bases not matched to a gene: 13. This CDR3 comprises 16 residues. CDR3 residues: CASSTLAGVPQDEQFF. The CDR3 DNA reads as TGTGCCAGCAGTACCTTAGCGGGAGTCCCCCAGGATGAGCAGTTCTTC.

The chain carries TRBV4-3 and TRBJ2-3; TRBD2 agrees at 13 bases. This CDR3 spans 18 amino acids. With 5 bases clipped from V and 7 bases from J, the junction kept 15 bases outside the gene matches. The germline V gene has CDR1 LGHNA and CDR2 YSLEER. CDR3 sequence (DNA): TGCGCCAGCAGCTCCCCCTGGACTAGCGGGAGTGGAGCATATACGCAGTATTTT. Translation: CASSSPWTSGSGAYTQYF.

This clonotype was seen more than once but under ten times. J is TRBJ2-3 and V is TRBV12-3 or TRBV12-4, with TRBD2 matching over 11 bases. The CDR3 has 15 amino acids. V shed 4 bases and J 3 bases; nucleotides not matched to a gene: 3. The CDR3 is CASSSRLAGTDTQYF. CDR3 nucleotide sequence: TGTGCCAGCAGTTCAAGACTAGCGGGGACAGATACGCAGTATTTT.

The chain recombines TRBV7-2 with TRBJ1-2; D call uncertain. The length of the CDR3 is 13 residues. Germline V gene data show CDR1 as SGHTA and CDR2 as FQGNSA. V lost 5 bases, J lost 8 bases, and 15 bases lay in between. In nucleotides, the CDR3 is TGTGCCAGCAGCGAAGGACGGTTGGGAGGCTACACCTTC. The encoded protein is CASSEGRLGGYTF. The full variable domain, its missing parts supplied by reference TRBV7-2 and TRBJ1-2, is GAGVSQSPSNKVTEKGKDVELRCDPISGHTALYWYRQSLGQGLEFLIYFQGNSAPDKSGLPSDRFSAERTGGSVSTLTIQRTQQEDSAVYLCASSEGRLGGYTFGSGTRLTVV.

This clonotype was recorded many times. The V and J genes are TRBV5-1 and TRBJ2-7; 11 positions match TRBD1. Trimming at V came to 4 bases and at J to 3 bases, leaving 6 bases not matched to a gene. Germline V gene data show CDR1 as SGHRS and CDR2 as YFSETQ. This CDR3 spans 15 amino acids. The CDR3 reads CASSPRTGGIYEQYF. The CDR3 nucleotides read TGCGCCAGCAGCCCCCGGACAGGGGGCATCTACGAGCAGTACTTC.

V usage is TRBV6-2 or TRBV6-3 and J usage is TRBJ2-1; 11 bases are shared with TRBD2. Trimming took 5 bases from V and 7 from J; bases not matched to a gene: 1. The CDR3 has 13 amino acids. CDR1 is MNHEY and CDR2 is SVGEGT in the germline V gene. This chain's CDR3 is CASSTSGRNEQFF. In DNA, the CDR3 is TGTGCCAGCAGTACTAGCGGGAGAAATGAGCAGTTCTTC.

The chain joins TRBV15 to TRBJ1-2; D is unclear. Trimming cost V 5 bases and J 5 bases, with 12 bases left between them. The CDR3 has 13 residues. Germline values: CDR1 LNHNV, CDR2 YYDKDF (reference sequence). CDR3 nucleotides: TGTGCCACCAGCTTGCGGACGGATTATGGCTACACCTTC. This sequence encodes CATSLRTDYGYTF.

The rearrangement joins TRBV12-3 or TRBV12-4 to TRBJ2-1; D unclear. The CDR3 totals 12 residues. Trimming removed 10 bases at V and 6 bases at J, with 13 bases between. The CDR3 spells CATLRASNEQFF. The CDR3 nucleotides read TGTGCCACCCTTCGTGCCTCCAATGAGCAGTTCTTC.

This clonotype was observed a handful of times. The V and J genes are TRBV5-6 and TRBJ1-3, with D uncertain. The germline CDR1 and CDR2 sequences are SGHDT and YYEEEE. The CDR3 runs 13 residues. The germline V and J ends were trimmed by 4 bases and 7 bases, with 12 bases remaining between them. DNA for the CDR3: TGTGCCAGCAGCCGTCGGGTTAGGAACACCATATATTTT. Translating gives CASSRRVRNTIYF. The complete variable domain, with remaining parts taken from reference TRBV5-6 and TRBJ1-3, reads DAGVTQSPTHLIKTRGQQVTLRCSPKSGHDTVSWYQQALGQGPQFIFQYYEEEERQRGNFPDRFSGHQFPNYSSELNVNALLLGDSALYLCASSRRVRNTIYFGEGSWLTVV.

This sequence joins TRBV30 and TRBJ2-4; D ambiguous. CDR3 size: 11 residues. Deletions cut 5 bases from V and 6 bases from J, with 8 bases between. CDR1 and CDR2 (germline): GTSNPN, SVGIG (reference sequence). The CDR3 coding sequence is TGTGCCTGGGGTTGGGGAAACATTCAGTACTTC. Residues: CAWGWGNIQYF.

This clonotype occurred a few times. The V gene is TRBV9, the J gene TRBJ1-1; the D is unclear. The CDR3 consists of 14 residues. Trimming removed 0 bases from V and 0 bases from J, with 6 bases in between. The germline V gene has CDR1 SGDLS and CDR2 YYNGEE. The CDR3 reads CASSVGPMNTEAFF. The CDR3 DNA follows: TGTGCCAGCAGCGTAGGGCCTATGAACACTGAAGCTTTCTTT.